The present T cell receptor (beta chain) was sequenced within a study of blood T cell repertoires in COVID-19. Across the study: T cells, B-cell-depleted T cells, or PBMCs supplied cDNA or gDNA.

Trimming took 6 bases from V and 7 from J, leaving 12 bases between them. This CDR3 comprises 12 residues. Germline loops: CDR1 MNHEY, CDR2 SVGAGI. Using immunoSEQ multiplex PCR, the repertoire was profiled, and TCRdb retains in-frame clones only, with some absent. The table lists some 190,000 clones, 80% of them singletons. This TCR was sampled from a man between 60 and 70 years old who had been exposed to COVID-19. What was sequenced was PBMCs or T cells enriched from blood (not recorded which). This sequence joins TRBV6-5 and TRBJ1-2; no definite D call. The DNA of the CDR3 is TGTGCCAGCAGGATTGGCCCCGCTGGCTACACCTTC. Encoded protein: CASRIGPAGYTF.